The clone carrying this T cell receptor beta chain was counted at least ten times. This CDR3 has 14 residues. Per germline, CDR1 SGHDT and CDR2 YYEEEE. The V end was cut by 0 bases, the J end by 5 bases, with 9 bases between. The record originates from a study of T-cell reconstitution after alpha-beta-depleted transplantation in children. Unique molecular identifiers were used in preparing the TCRbeta library. TCRdb fed the PCR reads into MiXCR, producing one record per CDR3 protein. This sample has some 600,000 distinct CDR3 sequences, with roughly 17% found just once. The J gene is TRBJ1-5, the V gene TRBV5-6; TRBD1 might be the D (5 bases). This specimen was PBMCs from the stem cell graft donor, taken from the stem cell graft. This sequence originates from a human donor who donated a stem cell graft to a child with acute myeloid leukemia. The CDR3 bases are TGTGCCAGCAGCTTGGGACAGTTTGATCAGCCCCAGCATTTT. Residues: CASSLGQFDQPQHF.